This T cell receptor (beta chain) came from a study of T cell clonotyping in hematopoietic cell transplantation. Study-wide points: Higher Inverse Simpson Index values in graft donor and pretransplant recipient predicted broader posttransplant TCR diversity.

Profiled with immunoSEQ multiplex PCR; TCRdb holds only in-frame clones, not every one. The sample shows about 16,000 clones, roughly 84% of them seen only once. Germline V CDR1 and CDR2: SNHLY, FYNNEI. Trimming removed 6 bases at V and 15 bases at J, with 15 bases between. This CDR3 has 11 residues. As for this clone: No antigen is known for it.

This TCR was sampled from a male patient between 60 and 69 years old who had an allogeneic stem cell transplant from a related donor, so the T cells may come from the graft donor. Some clones in this sample may be carry-over from other donors' samples. The chain carries TRBV2 and TRBJ1-5; unclear D gene. The specimen comprised PBMCs, sampled 100 days after allogeneic stem cell transplant. CDR3 residues: CASSVGLLRHF. The CDR3 bases are TGTGCCAGCAGCGTCGGACTCCTCCGGCATTTT.